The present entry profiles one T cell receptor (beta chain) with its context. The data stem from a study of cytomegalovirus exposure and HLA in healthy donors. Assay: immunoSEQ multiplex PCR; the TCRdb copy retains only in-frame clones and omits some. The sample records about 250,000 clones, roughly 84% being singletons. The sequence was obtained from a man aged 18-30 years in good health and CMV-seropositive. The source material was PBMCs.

The CDR3 bases are TGCGCCAGCAGCTTGGGAGGGTCGATATACTACAATGAGCAGTTCTTC. Its translation is CASSLGGSIYYNEQFF. This chain connects TRBV5-1 to TRBJ2-1; tentatively, D is TRBD2 (5 bases). V was cut by 0 bases and J by 3 bases, with 13 bases left in between. The germline V gene encodes CDR1 SGHRS and CDR2 YFSETQ. This CDR3 spans 16 amino acids.